This T cell receptor beta chain was documented in a study of T-cell reconstitution after alpha-beta-depleted transplantation in children (dated by TCRdb to between 2015 and 2016). In terms of the full investigation: T-cell immune reconstitution after TCRalphabeta/CD19-depleted allogeneic hematopoietic cell transplantation in children was quantitatively tracked in the study by means of TCR repertoire profiling.

Library preparation employed PCR. TCRdb shows the sequencer as Illumina HiSeq 2500. Molecular barcoding was employed in the preparation of TCR libraries, with unique molecular identifiers being used to normalize TCRbeta repertoire quantification. TCRdb reran the public reads through fastp at Q25 and MiXCR, keeping productive beta chains. Entries that share a CDR3 protein sequence are merged under the most common genes and DNA. Counted in this sample were about 240,000 distinct CDR3 sequences; about 12% of them appeared once. The leading ten clones occupy roughly 2.6% of the sample. V was cut back by 3 bases and J by 0 bases, leaving a gap of 7 bases between them. The CDR3 measures 14 amino acids from cysteine to phenylalanine. The kept DNA is CDR3 alone, 42 bases in frame from the first base. From a lookup of the germline V gene (reference sequence), CDR1 and CDR2 are MNHEY and SMNVEV. This clonotype occurred many times. Its antigen is unknown. Per-base qualities were not stored, and no clone one base away is much larger.

Source: PBMCs from the stem cell graft donor, taken from the stem cell graft. This TCR was sampled from a human donor who donated a stem cell graft to a child with acute lymphoblastic leukemia. The chain is encoded by TRBV27 joined to TRBJ2-3; the D segment cannot be called with confidence. The DNA sequence reads TGTGCCAGCAGTTTTTTAGGTAGCACAGATACGCAGTATTTT. Translated, it reads CASSFLGSTDTQYF.